The 18 T cell receptor beta chains given below trace back to one sample, sequenced in a study of shared clonotypes between healthy human individuals. Positively selected for CCR7, the CD45RO-negative cells used as naive CD8 cells excluded terminally differentiated effector memory CD45RA+ cells. This table comes from immunoSEQ multiplex PCR, and its TCRdb copy is limited to in-frame clones, with some not included. This table holds about 2.1 million clones, 80% to 95% found once. The material sequenced was naive CD8+ T cells from PBMCs. The receptors derive from a man aged 18 to 29 in good health. Some clones in this sample may be carry-over from other donors' samples.

The chain carries TRBV13 and TRBJ2-7; TRBD1 agrees at 7 bases. The CDR3 has 15 amino acids. V lost 5 bases to trimming and J lost 5 bases; unmatched junction nucleotides: 12. Germline CDR1 is PRHDT and CDR2 is FYEKMQ (reference sequence). The CDR3 region has the DNA TGTGCCAGCAGCCCAACTAAGGGGGCTGCCCACGAGCAGTACTTC. It specifies CASSPTKGAAHEQYF.

The chain links TRBV19 to TRBJ1-5, with 8 bases fitting TRBD1. The CDR3 contains 15 residues. The trim removed 0 bases at V and 4 bases at J, leaving 2 bases unmatched. Germline CDR1 is LNHDA and CDR2 is SQIVND (reference sequence). In DNA form, the CDR3 reads TGTGCCAGTAGTATAGAGGACAGGGAAAATCAGCCCCAGCATTTT. Its translation: CASSIEDRENQPQHF. Based on the CDR3 plus reference TRBV19 and TRBJ1-5, the full variable domain is DGGITQSPKYLFRKEGQNVTLSCEQNLNHDAMYWYRQDPGQGLRLIYYSQIVNDFQKGDIAEGYSVSREKKESFPLTVTSAQKNPTAFYLCASSIEDRENQPQHFGDGTRLSIL.

Turning to this clone: Other DNA sequences in the sample encode the same CDR3. The chain recombines TRBV5-1 with TRBJ2-3; D is unclear. The CDR3 spans 11 residues. Germline loops: CDR1 SGHRS, CDR2 YFSETQ. Trimming removed 4 bases at V and 2 bases at J, with 2 bases between. CDR3: CASSTTDTQYF. The CDR3 DNA is TGCGCCAGCAGCACCACAGATACGCAGTATTTT. The full variable domain, completed using reference TRBV5-1 and TRBJ2-3, is KAGVTQTPRYLIKTRGQQVTLSCSPISGHRSVSWYQQTPGQGLQFLFEYFSETQRNKGNFPGRFSGRQFSNSRSEMNVSTLELGDSALYLCASSTTDTQYFGPGTRLTVL.

The V gene is TRBV4-2, the J gene TRBJ2-7; 8 bases align to TRBD2. This CDR3 is 18 amino acids long. The germline V gene encodes CDR1 LGHNA and CDR2 YNFKEQ. J lost 3 bases, V lost 1 base, and 14 bases had no gene match. The CDR3 bases are TGTGCCAGCAGCCAAGGGGGGTCGGGCGGTAGCGGGGTCTACGAGCAGTACTTC. It specifies CASSQGGSGGSGVYEQYF.

This chain links TRBV29-1 with TRBJ1-2; 10 nucleotides line up with TRBD1. Germline V CDR1 and CDR2: SQVTM, ANQGSEA. This CDR3 is 15 amino acids long. With V trimmed by 6 bases and J by 7 bases, 14 bases remained unmatched. The CDR3: CSVPSRDRGLRGYTF. In DNA form, the CDR3 reads TGCAGCGTACCGTCCCGGGACAGGGGCCTTCGTGGCTACACCTTC. The full variable domain, completed using reference TRBV29-1 and TRBJ1-2, is SAVISQKPSRDICQRGTSLTIQCQVDSQVTMMFWYRQQPGQSLTLIATANQGSEATYESGFVIDKFPISRPNLTFSTLTVSNMSPEDSSIYLCSVPSRDRGLRGYTFGSGTRLTVV.

The genes are TRBV10-2 and TRBJ2-1; TRBD1 agrees at 8 bases. V shed 7 bases, J shed 0 bases, and the junction held 5 bases outside the gene matches. The CDR3 loop spans 15 amino acids. Germline CDR1 WSHSY, CDR2 SAAADI. The CDR3 loop is CASTYRGSSYNEQFF. The CDR3 bases are TGCGCCAGCACGTACAGGGGGAGCTCCTACAATGAGCAGTTCTTC.

The rearrangement joins TRBV9 to TRBJ1-2; D uncertain. The CDR3 has 15 amino acids. The V and J ends lost 3 bases and 6 bases respectively, with 18 bases between them. Germline lookup yields CDR1 SGDLS and CDR2 YYNGEE. CDR3 nucleotides: TGTGCCAGCAGCGCAGATGGGCGTCGGATTCATGGCTACACCTTC. Protein: CASSADGRRIHGYTF.

The rearrangement uses TRBV12-5 and TRBJ2-1, with unresolved D. Trimming removed 8 bases from V and 1 base from J, with 15 bases in between. This CDR3 contains 15 residues. Germline V lookup: CDR1 LGHNT, CDR2 FRNRAP. The DNA of the CDR3 is TGTGCTAGTAGTTATGTAGCCCTATCCTACAATGAGCAGTTCTTC. Translation: CASSYVALSYNEQFF.

This sequence joins TRBV5-1 and TRBJ2-7; D perhaps matches TRBD2 (5 bases). V was cut by 4 bases and J by 6 bases, with 23 bases left in between. CDR1 is SGHRS and CDR2 is YFSETQ in the germline V gene. The CDR3 runs 16 residues. CDR3 bases: TGCGCCAGCAGCCCGGCTATATTTCGGGGAGCCGGCGAGCAGTACTTC. Its protein product is CASSPAIFRGAGEQYF.

The chain joins TRBV11-2 to TRBJ2-3; 7 bases map to TRBD2. The ends lost 5 bases at V and 6 bases at J; junction bases unmatched: 8. Germline CDR1 and CDR2: SGHAT and FQNNGV. This CDR3 spans 14 amino acids. For the CDR3, the DNA is TGTGCCAGCAGCCAGCGGGACTATGCTGATACGCAGTATTTT. Residues: CASSQRDYADTQYF.

This sequence joins TRBV29-1 and TRBJ2-1, with D uncertain. The CDR3 is 14 residues long. V lost 3 bases and J lost 5, with 14 bases in between. Germline CDR1 is SQVTM and CDR2 is ANQGSEA. In DNA form, the CDR3 reads TGCAGCGTTGACCCACGGAAGGCGCACAATGAGCAGTTCTTC. It is translated as CSVDPRKAHNEQFF.

The V and J genes are TRBV6-5 and TRBJ1-1, with 7 bases matching TRBD1. The V and J ends lost 5 bases and 1 base, in that order; junction bases with no gene match: 4. The germline CDR1 and CDR2 sequences are MNHEY and SVGAGI. There are 14 residues in the CDR3. The CDR3 DNA follows: TGTGCCAGCAGTACAGGGGTCTCGAACACTGAAGCTTTCTTT. Protein sequence: CASSTGVSNTEAFF.

The chain links TRBV7-6 to TRBJ1-4; D gene uncertain. Per germline, CDR1 SGHVS and CDR2 FNYEAQ. The CDR3 totals 16 residues. V was pared by 2 bases and J by 4 bases, with 14 bases between. Written as DNA, the CDR3 is TGTGCCAGCAGCTTACGCGCTCATGGGTTTAATGAAAAACTGTTTTTT. Its protein is CASSLRAHGFNEKLFF.

The chain uses TRBV9 and TRBJ1-1; no clear D. Germline V gene sequence: CDR1 SGDLS, CDR2 YYNGEE. The V end lost 5 bases, the J end lost 5 bases, and 10 bases lay between the germline ends. This CDR3 region has 12 residues. CDR3 residues: CASRSGQTEAFF. In DNA, the CDR3 is TGTGCCAGCAGGTCGGGCCAAACTGAAGCTTTCTTT.

The J gene is TRBJ2-2, the V gene TRBV5-5, with 9 bases lining up with TRBD1. After removal of 4 bases from V and 6 bases from J, the junction contained 10 bases not matched to a gene. Germline V CDR1 and CDR2: SGHKS, YYEKEE (reference sequence). This CDR3 has 16 amino acids. DNA for the CDR3: TGTGCCAGCAGCCAAAATCGGGACAGGGTTGCCGGGGAGCTGTTTTTT. This gives the protein CASSQNRDRVAGELFF.

In the case of this clone: A much larger clone lies a single base off, so this may be a read error. This sample includes further DNA sequences coding for the same CDR3. This sequence joins TRBV7-8 and TRBJ2-7, with D unresolved. Germline V gives CDR1 SGHVS, CDR2 FQNEAQ. V dropped 5 bases and J dropped 1 base, with 3 bases sitting between them. The CDR3 totals 11 residues. The chain's CDR3 is CASSLSYEQYF. CDR3 nucleotide sequence: TGTGCCAGCAGCCTATCCTACGAGCAGTACTTC.

The CDR3 DNA is TGTGCCAGCAGTTTATCGGGAGGGCCTTTCGATGAGCAGTTCTTC. Translating gives CASSLSGGPFDEQFF. J is TRBJ2-1 and V is TRBV27; TRBD2 agrees at 7 bases. V was pared by 0 bases and J by 8 bases, with 7 bases of the junction left unmatched. The CDR3 has 15 amino acids. Per germline, CDR1 MNHEY and CDR2 SMNVEV (reference sequence).

A single count supports this clone. The chain links TRBV28 to TRBJ2-1; either TRBD1 or TRBD2 may fit D (5 bases each). CDR1 is MDHEN, CDR2 SYDVKM, per germline. Trimming removed 6 bases at V and 11 bases at J, with 17 bases between. The CDR3 has 13 amino acids. The CDR3 loop reads CASRDRDLDKQFF. The CDR3 DNA follows: TGTGCCAGCAGAGACCGGGACCTAGATAAGCAGTTCTTC.